These 15 T cell receptor beta chains share one sample of origin, sequenced in a study of blood T cell repertoires in COVID-19. The data were produced by immunoSEQ multiplex PCR, yet TCRdb's version contains in-frame clones alone and is incomplete. The data hold around 150,000 clones, with roughly 82% observed a single time. The sequencing input was peripheral blood. The receptor set was obtained from a woman in her forties or fifties in a cohort sampled during active or convalescent COVID-19.

The chain uses TRBV5-1 and TRBJ1-5; 10 nucleotides line up with TRBD1. There are 15 residues in the CDR3. V shed 4 bases, J shed 4 bases, and the junction held 5 bases outside the gene matches. Germline CDR1 reads SGHRS; CDR2 reads YFSETQ. CDR3 residues: CASSQGTGANQPQHF. As DNA, the CDR3 is TGCGCCAGCAGCCAAGGGACAGGGGCGAATCAGCCCCAGCATTTT.

V and J are TRBV6-4 and TRBJ2-1; 14 bases match TRBD2. CDR1 is MRHNA, CDR2 SNTAGT, per germline. V was pared by 6 bases and J by 7 bases, with 5 bases of the junction left unmatched. The CDR3 runs to 15 residues. This CDR3 reads CASSLTSGGVNEQFF. The CDR3 DNA is TGTGCCAGCAGCCTGACTAGCGGGGGGGTGAATGAGCAGTTCTTC.

As concerns this clone: Additional DNA sequences in this sample encode the identical CDR3. The gene calls are TRBV19 and TRBJ2-2; 7 nucleotides align to TRBD1. The germline gives CDR1 LNHDA, CDR2 SQIVND (reference sequence). The J segment lost 0 bases and the V segment lost 6 bases, leaving 1 base of the junction unmatched. This CDR3 has 14 amino acids. The CDR3 coding sequence is TGTGCCAGTAGGGACAGGACGAACACCGGGGAGCTGTTTTTT. Protein product: CASRDRTNTGELFF. The full variable domain, its missing parts supplied by reference TRBV19 and TRBJ2-2, is DGGITQSPKYLFRKEGQNVTLSCEQNLNHDAMYWYRQDPGQGLRLIYYSQIVNDFQKGDIAEGYSVSREKKESFPLTVTSAQKNPTAFYLCASRDRTNTGELFFGEGSRLTVL.

This chain uses TRBV18 with TRBJ2-1; TRBD2 matches at 11 bases. The CDR3 consists of 15 residues. Trimming removed 1 base from V and 7 bases from J; junction bases left unmatched: 3. Germline values: CDR1 KGHSH, CDR2 LQKENI. The CDR3 here is CASSPLAGGPNEQFF. CDR3 nucleotide sequence: TGTGCCAGCTCACCACTAGCGGGGGGGCCGAATGAGCAGTTCTTC.

The CDR3 DNA is TGCGCCAGCCAGACAGGCCACTCTGGAAACACCATATATTTT. Encoded protein: CASQTGHSGNTIYF. V gene TRBV5-1 combines with J gene TRBJ1-3, with a tentative D call TRBD1 (6 bases). Germline CDR1 and CDR2: SGHRS and YFSETQ. The V end lost 7 bases, the J end lost 0 bases, and 11 bases lay between the germline ends. The CDR3 covers 14 residues.

This rearrangement joins TRBV6-5 to TRBJ2-2; D ambiguous. This CDR3 has 15 residues. V was clipped by 6 bases and J by 4 bases, with 15 bases between them. Germline CDR1 and CDR2: MNHEY and SVGAGI. The CDR3 is CASSSMLSLTGELFF. The CDR3 nucleotides are TGTGCCAGCAGCTCAATGCTTAGCCTCACCGGGGAGCTGTTTTTT.

About this clone: Other DNA sequences in the sample encode the same CDR3. The chain recombines TRBV7-9 with TRBJ1-6; D perhaps matches TRBD1 (6 bases). Trimming removed 1 base at V and 6 bases at J, with 10 bases between. The CDR3 is 15 residues long. Germline values: CDR1 SEHNR, CDR2 FQNEAQ (reference sequence). The CDR3 sequence: CASSLDSRGNSPLHF. In DNA form, the CDR3 reads TGTGCCAGCAGCTTAGATTCCAGGGGTAATTCACCCCTCCACTTT.

J is TRBJ1-1 and V is TRBV20-1; D is unresolved. CDR3 length: 13 amino acids. CDR1 is DFQATT, CDR2 SNEGSKA, per germline (reference sequence). V dropped 3 bases and J dropped 0 bases, with 8 bases sitting between them. The CDR3 is CSASAGMNTEAFF. The CDR3 region has the DNA TGCAGTGCTAGTGCAGGCATGAACACTGAAGCTTTCTTT.

The chain employs TRBV3-1 (or the pseudogene TRBV3-2) and TRBJ2-1, with 14 nucleotides matching TRBD2. The V gene's germline CDR1 is LGHDT and CDR2 YNNKEL (reference sequence). With 3 bases clipped from V and 0 bases from J, the junction kept 1 base outside the gene matches. The length of the CDR3 is 17 residues. The CDR3 region has the DNA TGTGCCAGCAGCCAGGGACTAGCGGGGGACTCCTACAATGAGCAGTTCTTC. Protein product: CASSQGLAGDSYNEQFF.

The chain has TRBV19 and TRBJ2-5, with 7 nucleotides matching TRBD1. Germline-derived CDR1 and CDR2 are LNHDA and SQIVND (reference sequence). The CDR3 consists of 14 residues. Unmatched junction bases numbered 7, after V lost 4 bases and J lost 5 bases. CDR3 residues: CASSTGTARETQYF. For the CDR3, the DNA is TGTGCCAGTAGTACGGGGACAGCCCGCGAGACCCAGTACTTC.

This chain uses TRBV11-2 with TRBJ1-2; 7 bases map to TRBD1. This CDR3 is 15 amino acids long. CDR1 is SGHAT and CDR2 is FQNNGV in the germline V gene. J was trimmed by 8 bases and V by 5 bases; bases with no gene match: 14. CDR3 coding DNA: TGTGCCAGCAGCACACCGACAGGGACCTTCGAAGGCTACACCTTC. Its translation is CASSTPTGTFEGYTF. Combining the CDR3 with reference TRBV11-2 and TRBJ1-2 gives the whole variable domain EAGVAQSPRYKIIEKRQSVAFWCNPISGHATLYWYQQILGQGPKLLIQFQNNGVVDDSQLPKDRFSAERLKGVDSTLKIQPAKLEDSAVYLCASSTPTGTFEGYTFGSGTRLTVV.

This clone was picked up one time. The chain combines TRBV3-1 (or the pseudogene TRBV3-2) with TRBJ2-3; 7 bases are shared with TRBD2. CDR3 length: 14 residues. Germline assignment: CDR1 LGHDT and CDR2 YNNKEL (reference sequence). Losses at the gene ends were 4 bases for V and 5 bases for J; bases not matched to a gene: 6. CDR3: CASSLRTRGDTQYF. The CDR3 DNA follows: TGTGCCAGCAGCCTACGGACTAGAGGAGATACGCAGTATTTT.

The chain couples TRBV2 to TRBJ2-1; D remains unclear. The germline CDR1 and CDR2 sequences are SNHLY and FYNNEI. Trimming removed 10 bases from V and 7 bases from J, with 23 bases in between. The CDR3 length is 15 residues. CDR3 protein: CAIKSQVLQHNEQFF. The CDR3 DNA reads as TGTGCCATCAAAAGTCAGGTCTTGCAACATAATGAGCAGTTCTTC.

This chain connects TRBV19 to TRBJ2-3, with 8 nucleotides matching TRBD1. The CDR3 covers 16 residues. Germline V gene data show CDR1 as LNHDA and CDR2 as SQIVND (reference sequence). Germline trimming cut 4 bases from V and 1 base from J; bases unmatched to any gene: 7. The CDR3 bases are TGTGCCAGTAGTAAACTGACAGGGGTCGGCACAGATACGCAGTATTTT. Translating gives CASSKLTGVGTDTQYF. Together with reference TRBV19 and TRBJ2-3, the CDR3 gives the full variable domain: DGGITQSPKYLFRKEGQNVTLSCEQNLNHDAMYWYRQDPGQGLRLIYYSQIVNDFQKGDIAEGYSVSREKKESFPLTVTSAQKNPTAFYLCASSKLTGVGTDTQYFGPGTRLTVL.

The chain couples TRBV18 to TRBJ1-3, with D unresolved. The CDR3 spans 15 residues. Trimming left V 3 bases short and J 0 bases short, with 9 bases between. CDR1 KGHSH and CDR2 LQKENI come from the germline V gene. As DNA, the CDR3 is TGTGCCAGCTCACCGGGCCTAATCTCTGGAAACACCATATATTTT. Amino acids: CASSPGLISGNTIYF.